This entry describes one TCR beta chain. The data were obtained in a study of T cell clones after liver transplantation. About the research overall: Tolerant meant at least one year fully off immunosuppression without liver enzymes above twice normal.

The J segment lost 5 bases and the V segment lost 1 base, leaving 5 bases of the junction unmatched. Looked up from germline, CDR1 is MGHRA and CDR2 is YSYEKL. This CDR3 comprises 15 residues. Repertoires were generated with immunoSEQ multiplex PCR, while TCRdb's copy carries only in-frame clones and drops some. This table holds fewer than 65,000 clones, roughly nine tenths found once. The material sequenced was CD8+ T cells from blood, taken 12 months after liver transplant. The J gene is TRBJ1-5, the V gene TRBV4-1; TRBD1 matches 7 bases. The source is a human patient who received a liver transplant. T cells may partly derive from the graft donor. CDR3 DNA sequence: TGCGCCAGCAGCCAAGGAGGGGGCCAAGATCAGCCCCAGCATTTT. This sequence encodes CASSQGGGQDQPQHF.